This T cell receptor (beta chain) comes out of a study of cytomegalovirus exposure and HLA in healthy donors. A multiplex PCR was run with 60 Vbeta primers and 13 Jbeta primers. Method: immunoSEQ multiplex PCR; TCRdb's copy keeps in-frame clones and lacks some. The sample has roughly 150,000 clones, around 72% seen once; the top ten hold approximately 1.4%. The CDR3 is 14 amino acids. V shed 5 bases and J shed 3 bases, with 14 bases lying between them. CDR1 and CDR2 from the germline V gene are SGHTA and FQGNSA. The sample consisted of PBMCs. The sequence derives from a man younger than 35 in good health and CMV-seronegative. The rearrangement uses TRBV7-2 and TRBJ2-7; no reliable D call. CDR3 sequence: CASSPEWANYEQYF. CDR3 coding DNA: TGTGCCAGCAGCCCCGAGTGGGCGAACTACGAGCAGTACTTC.